The 13 T cell receptor beta chains reported below all come from one sample, sequenced in a study of OX40 agonist ivuxolimab in advanced cancers. Receptor libraries were prepared by the immunoSEQ multiplex PCR assay. TCRdb obtained this table from immuneACCESS and retained in-frame rearrangements with V and J assigned. These tables miss some clones; where compared with another copy, unresolved V genes account for less than half of the shortfall, and the remainder is unexplained. The sample data list some 70,000 clones, and approximately 90% of these were observed just once. The top ten hold about 2% of the sample. Source: CD4+ or CD8+ T cells sorted from blood, taken in a trial of the OX40 agonist ivuxolimab. These receptors were obtained from an adult with an advanced solid tumor such as melanoma, head and neck, liver or kidney cancer.

V and J are TRBV7-2 and TRBJ2-5; 7 bases align to TRBD2. The CDR3 has 16 amino acids. Germline V lookup: CDR1 SGHTA, CDR2 FQGNSA. The V segment lost 6 bases and the J segment 5 bases; nucleotides outside the gene matches: 15. The CDR3 here is CASSWGGTARRETQYF. The CDR3 DNA reads TGTGCCAGCAGTTGGGGGGGGACCGCTCGCAGGGAGACCCAGTACTTC.

The chain has TRBV7-9 and TRBJ2-2; D is possibly TRBD2 (5 bases). This CDR3 has 13 residues. Germline V CDR1 and CDR2: SEHNR, FQNEAQ (reference sequence). Trimming pared 3 bases from V and 13 bases from J, leaving 15 bases between. CDR3 in amino acids: CASSLAGPVWLFF. As DNA, the CDR3 is TGTGCCAGCAGCTTGGCGGGTCCTGTTTGGCTGTTTTTT.

This rearrangement joins TRBV5-1 to TRBJ1-1; D is unclear. The V gene lost 2 bases and the J gene lost 2 bases, with 7 bases spanning the gap. CDR3 length: 13 residues. Germline CDR1 reads SGHRS; CDR2 reads YFSETQ. CDR3 bases: TGCGCCAGCAGCTTCAATATTAACACTGAAGCTTTCTTT. This sequence encodes CASSFNINTEAFF.

The chain is built from TRBV27 and TRBJ1-1; 9 bases line up with TRBD1. Losses at the gene ends were 6 bases for V and 3 bases for J; bases not matched to a gene: 8. Per the germline V gene, CDR1 is MNHEY and CDR2 is SMNVEV (reference sequence). The CDR3 is 15 amino acids. The CDR3: CASRSARTGDTEAFF. The CDR3 nucleotides read TGTGCCAGCAGGAGCGCGAGGACAGGGGACACTGAAGCTTTCTTT.

This chain uses TRBV6-5 with TRBJ1-2; a weak D match, TRBD1 (5 bases). The V end lost 7 bases, the J end lost 1 base, and 13 bases lay between the germline ends. Per germline, CDR1 MNHEY and CDR2 SVGAGI. This CDR3 is built from 14 residues. CDR3 DNA sequence: TGTGCCAGCATAGGTGACAGCGTTAACTATGGCTACACCTTC. It is translated as CASIGDSVNYGYTF.

The V gene is TRBV19, the J gene TRBJ1-2; D is uncertain. The germline V gene has CDR1 LNHDA and CDR2 SQIVND (reference sequence). CDR3 length: 13 residues. The germline V and J ends were trimmed by 8 bases and 0 bases, with 10 bases remaining between them. This CDR3 reads CASDARSNYGYTF. The CDR3 DNA is TGTGCCAGTGACGCCCGATCTAACTATGGCTACACCTTC.

The rearrangement joins TRBV11-2 to TRBJ2-2; D possibly matches TRBD1 or TRBD2 (5 bases each). The germline V and J ends were trimmed by 1 base and 4 bases, with 7 bases remaining between them. The CDR3 has 14 amino acids. Germline CDR1 reads SGHAT; CDR2 reads FQNNGV. CDR3 in amino acids: CASSLVGTTGELFF. CDR3 sequence (DNA): TGTGCCAGCAGCTTAGTAGGGACCACCGGGGAGCTGTTTTTT.

The chain is built from TRBV14 and TRBJ1-6; a possible D gene is TRBD1 (5 bases). Germline CDR1 reads SGHDN; CDR2 reads FVKESK. This CDR3 region has 14 residues. V lost 3 bases, J lost 5 bases, and 8 bases lay in between. CDR3 sequence: CASSQGRNNSPLHF. The CDR3 coding sequence is TGTGCCAGCAGCCAGGGACGTAATAATTCACCCCTCCACTTT.

V and J are TRBV7-8 and TRBJ2-7, with D possibly TRBD2 on 6 matching bases. Trimming cost V 0 bases and J 2 bases, with 8 bases left between them. This CDR3 region has 14 residues. Per germline, CDR1 SGHVS and CDR2 FQNEAQ. The CDR3 spells CASSLAVAAYEQYF. The DNA of the CDR3 is TGTGCCAGCAGCTTAGCGGTAGCGGCCTACGAGCAGTACTTC.

The rearrangement links TRBV28 to TRBJ2-3, with D perhaps assigned TRBD1 or TRBD2 (5 bases each). Trimming left V 6 bases short and J 8 bases short, with 18 bases between. CDR3 length equals 14 residues. Per the germline V gene, CDR1 is MDHEN and CDR2 is SYDVKM. The DNA of the CDR3 is TGTGCCAGCAGCTCCGTCGGGACCGCGGGTACGCAGTATTTT. Translating it yields CASSSVGTAGTQYF.

The rearrangement uses TRBV19 and TRBJ2-3, with D unclear. CDR1 and CDR2 (germline): LNHDA, SQIVND (reference sequence). The CDR3 sequence is 15 residues long. V was clipped by 3 bases and J by 4 bases, with 14 bases between them. CDR3 coding DNA: TGTGCCAGTAGTATGACCAGGATTGAGGCAGATACGCAGTATTTT. It specifies CASSMTRIEADTQYF.

This chain uses TRBV6-1 with TRBJ2-1; no clear D. There are 14 residues in the CDR3. Germline CDR1 reads MNHNS; CDR2 reads SASEGT. Trimming took 1 base from V and 1 from J, leaving 5 bases between them. The CDR3 DNA is TGTGCCAGCAGTGAAGGGGGTTCCTACAATGAGCAGTTCTTC. It specifies CASSEGGSYNEQFF.

The chain combines TRBV20-1 with TRBJ2-7; no firm D call. Trimming stripped 4 bases from V and 2 bases from J, with 6 bases between. This CDR3 contains 11 residues. CDR1 and CDR2 (germline): DFQATT, SNEGSKA (reference sequence). Written as DNA, the CDR3 is TGCAGTGCTAAGAATCCCTACGAGCAGTACTTC. Translated, it gives CSAKNPYEQYF.